One and the same sample provided the 3 T cell receptor beta chains below, sequenced in a study of blood T cells in healthy people across ages. A second 7 to 11 cycle PCR used barcoded and J-beta primers. TCRdb itself ran the 5' RACE reads through MiXCR, one entry per CDR3 protein. Of more than 900,000 distinct CDR3 sequences in the sample, 29% were seen once. Separately, the same data were catalogued under a study of T cells of mothers and their children.

Sequencing was carried out using blood. The receptors were sampled from a woman between 40 and 50 years old in good health.

This sequence joins TRBV7-2 and TRBJ2-7, with D perhaps TRBD1 (5 bases). Germline V CDR1 and CDR2: SGHTA, FQGNSA. This CDR3 contains 14 residues. Trimming removed 5 bases from V and 5 bases from J, with 16 bases in between. CDR3 residues: CASSPDLAGHEQYF. The CDR3 nucleotides are TGTGCCAGCAGCCCCGATTTAGCAGGGCACGAGCAGTACTTC.

This sequence joins TRBV2 and TRBJ1-1; TRBD1 agrees at 7 bases. Looked up from germline, CDR1 is SNHLY and CDR2 is FYNNEI. The CDR3 spans 14 residues. The V and J ends lost 5 bases and 4 bases, in that order; junction bases with no gene match: 7. The CDR3 is CASSTQGMSTEAFF. CDR3 nucleotides: TGTGCCAGCAGTACACAGGGGATGAGCACTGAAGCTTTCTTT.

The rearrangement links TRBV20-1 to TRBJ2-3; 8 bases map to TRBD2. The trim removed 3 bases at V and 8 bases at J, leaving 13 bases unmatched. Per the germline V gene, CDR1 is DFQATT and CDR2 is SNEGSKA (reference sequence). CDR3 length equals 15 residues. As DNA, the CDR3 is TGCAGTGCTAGGGTGGGTAGCGGGGCCCAAGGTACGCAGTATTTT. Translating gives CSARVGSGAQGTQYF.